The rows below give T cell receptor beta chains drawn from one sample of a study of shared clonotypes between healthy human individuals. The table came from immunoSEQ multiplex PCR; TCRdb's copy has only in-frame clones and leaves some out. The sample has approximately 810,000 clones, nearly 95% seen once. The sequenced material came from naive CD8+ T cells sorted from blood. These receptors came from a man younger than 45 in good health. Both conserved end residues are part of each CDR3. The D gene is left open where the match is weak. Clone size appears in some rows only: once, few, many, or a class for an expanded clone.

j_call d_call v_call clone_size cdr3_aa cdr3_nt
TRBJ2-6 . TRBV6-1 once CASSEAVWSGANVLTF TGTGCCAGCAGTGAAGCGGTTTGGTCTGGGGCCAACGTCCTGACTTTC
TRBJ2-3 . TRBV21-1 . CARAGARTDTQYF TGTGCGCGGGCGGGAGCGCGCACAGATACGCAGTATTTT
TRBJ1-1 . TRBV14 . CASSQAPGGTEAFF TGTGCCAGCAGCCAAGCTCCGGGGGGCACTGAAGCTTTCTTT
TRBJ2-3 TRBD1 TRBV29-1 . CSGSGTGELDTQYF TGCAGCGGGTCCGGGACAGGGGAGTTAGATACGCAGTATTTT
TRBJ2-7 . TRBV6-1 . CALSDYGLNEQYF TGTGCCCTCTCAGATTACGGTTTGAACGAGCAGTACTTC
TRBJ2-7 TRBD2 TRBV28 . CAAGAGGSYEQYF TGTGCCGCCGGGGCGGGGGGCTCCTACGAGCAGTACTTC
TRBJ2-5 . TRBV6-5 . CASARAETQYF TGTGCCAGCGCTAGGGCGGAGACCCAGTACTTC
TRBJ2-7 . TRBV2 once CASSGLPHYEQYF TGTGCCAGCAGTGGGCTTCCCCACTACGAGCAGTACTTC
TRBJ2-1 TRBD2 TRBV5-6 . CASSLAGSGSLDEQFF TGTGCCAGCAGCTTGGCTGGTAGCGGGAGCTTGGATGAGCAGTTCTTC
TRBJ2-3 . TRBV12-5 . CASGLGWDTQYF TGTGCTAGTGGTTTGGGTTGGGATACGCAGTATTTT
TRBJ2-7 . TRBV19 once CASSPPGPVGEQYF TGTGCCAGTAGTCCTCCGGGACCTGTGGGCGAGCAGTACTTC
TRBJ2-7 TRBD1 TRBV7-6 . CASSLEGQLYSYEQYF TGTGCCAGCAGCTTAGAGGGACAGTTATACTCCTACGAGCAGTACTTC
TRBJ2-1 TRBD2 TRBV7-6 . CASSLGGGSGSSIFNYNEQFF TGTGCCAGCAGCTTAGGAGGAGGTAGCGGGAGCTCTATATTCAACTACAATGAGCAGTTCTTC